The next 7 T cell receptor beta chains were all read from a single sample in a study of cytomegalovirus exposure and HLA in healthy donors (dated 2017 in TCRdb). Libraries were constructed by the immunoSEQ multiplex PCR assay. For the multiplex PCR, a mixture combining 60 forward primers for TCR Vbeta segments and 13 reverse primers for TCR Jbeta segments was used. TCRdb's version of the immuneACCESS table is confined to in-frame rearrangements and falls short of the full clone set. An unresolved V gene accounts for under half of the shortfall where checked; the remainder is of unknown origin. Within this sample are 150,000 to 200,000 clones, with around 68% of them counted one time only. Of the sample, approximately 1.5% falls within the top ten clones. Source material: PBMCs. The receptor source for this set is a girl aged 10 to 17 in good health and CMV-seronegative.

The chain combines TRBV7-9 with TRBJ2-5; D is possibly TRBD1 (6 bases). CDR1 is SEHNR, CDR2 FQNEAQ, per germline (reference sequence). This CDR3 has 11 residues. V gave up 9 bases and J gave up 3 bases, with 8 bases separating them. CDR3 DNA: TGTGCCAGTACAGGGAAAGAGACCCAGTACTTC. Residues: CASTGKETQYF.

Only a few counts were recorded for this clone. The chain recombines TRBV5-1 with TRBJ1-2, with D unresolved. The V and J ends lost 5 bases and 4 bases respectively, with 15 bases between them. The CDR3 runs to 14 residues. The germline gives CDR1 SGHRS, CDR2 YFSETQ. CDR3 region: CASSQRWESYGYTF. The CDR3 region has the DNA TGCGCCAGCAGTCAAAGATGGGAGTCCTATGGCTACACCTTC.

The sample holds a few counts of this clone. The chain recombines TRBV12-5 with TRBJ2-2, with a weak D call TRBD2 (5 bases). Trimming removed 3 bases at V and 5 bases at J, with 19 bases between. The CDR3 spans 17 residues. From germline, CDR1 is LGHNT and CDR2 FRNRAP. The CDR3 region has the DNA TGTGCTAGTGGTTTTCTCCTGGGAGAGGGTATTACCGGGGAGCTGTTTTTT. Its protein is CASGFLLGEGITGELFF.

The chain has TRBV11-2 and TRBJ2-7; 11 bases agree with TRBD1. The ends lost 4 bases at V and 5 bases at J; junction bases unmatched: 4. This CDR3 is built from 14 residues. Germline CDR1 SGHAT, CDR2 FQNNGV. For the CDR3, the DNA is TGTGCCAGCAGCTCCTGGGACAGGGGGGACGAGCAGTACTTC. Its translation: CASSSWDRGDEQYF.

The chain combines TRBV5-1 with TRBJ2-2; weak D call: TRBD1 (5 bases). Germline loops: CDR1 SGHRS, CDR2 YFSETQ. The CDR3 length is 15 residues. V lost 0 bases, J lost 4 bases, and 10 bases lay in between. In nucleotides, the CDR3 is TGCGCCAGCAGCTTGGGGCAGGGATCCACCGGGGAGCTGTTTTTT. This sequence encodes CASSLGQGSTGELFF.

J is TRBJ1-1 and V is TRBV4-1; D gene uncertain. Trimming shortened V by 2 bases and J by 0 bases, and 13 bases separated the two germline ends. Germline assignment: CDR1 MGHRA and CDR2 YSYEKL. This CDR3 is built from 16 residues. This CDR3 reads CASSQFHGILNTEAFF. CDR3 in DNA: TGCGCCAGCAGCCAATTCCACGGGATCCTGAACACTGAAGCTTTCTTT.

The chain links TRBV2 to TRBJ2-1; possible D gene TRBD2, 6 bases. The CDR3 consists of 12 residues. Germline V gives CDR1 SNHLY, CDR2 FYNNEI. Trimming removed 6 bases from V and 6 bases from J, with 9 bases in between. The CDR3 region is CASSPTSNEQFF. CDR3 coding DNA: TGTGCCAGCAGCCCGACTAGCAATGAGCAGTTCTTC.